This is a list of T cell receptor beta chains from one sample in a study of blood T cell repertoires in COVID-19. Repertoires were generated with immunoSEQ multiplex PCR, while TCRdb's copy carries only in-frame clones and drops some. The sample carries about 200,000 clones, less than 80% recorded once. The source material was peripheral blood. The receptors stem from a man in his fifties who had recovered from COVID-19. Both conserved end residues are part of each CDR3. The D gene is left open where the match is weak. The size field is filled for only some rows; it gives once, few, many or a size class.

abundance | d_gene | j_gene | v_gene | CDR3nt | CDR3aa
many | NA | TRBJ2-2 | TRBV12-3/TRBV12-4 | TGTGCCAGCACCGGACACGCGGTGTTGTTTTTT | CASTGHAVLFF
NA | TRBD2 | TRBJ2-3 | TRBV4-1 | TGCGCCAGCAGCCTAGAGTTCCAGCGGGAGAATCCAGATACGCAGTATTTT | CASSLEFQRENPDTQYF
NA | NA | TRBJ1-5 | TRBV19 | TGTGCCAGTAGGGCAGTCATTCACGCTCAGCCCCAGCATTTT | CASRAVIHAQPQHF
NA | NA | TRBJ1-5 | TRBV19 | TGTGCCAGTATTGGGACTCGGAAAGGGCAGCCCCAGCATTTT | CASIGTRKGQPQHF
NA | NA | TRBJ1-2 | TRBV29-1 | TGCAGCGTTGAAGATCTAGAGGCTAACTATGGCTACACCTTC | CSVEDLEANYGYTF
NA | TRBD1 | TRBJ2-1 | TRBV6-1 | TGTGCCAGCAGTGAAGTGATAACAGGGGTATACAATGAGCAGTTCTTC | CASSEVITGVYNEQFF
NA | TRBD2 | TRBJ2-5 | TRBV7-2 | TGTGCCAGCAGTCAACGGACTAGCGATTGGGTTTGGGAGACCCAGTACTTC | CASSQRTSDWVWETQYF
NA | TRBD2 | TRBJ2-3 | TRBV4-3 | TGCGCCAGCAGCCAAGATCTGGGGGATCACGGTAGCGGGAGTGCAGATACGCAGTATTTT | CASSQDLGDHGSGSADTQYF
NA | NA | TRBJ1-6 | TRBV5-4 | TGTGCCAGCAGCCCCTTGAATTCACCCCTCCACTTT | CASSPLNSPLHF
NA | NA | TRBJ1-6 | TRBV27 | TGTGCCAGCAGCCGGGACACCCTTTACCGCTCCTATAATTCACCCCTCCACTTT | CASSRDTLYRSYNSPLHF
NA | TRBD2 | TRBJ2-1 | TRBV6-5 | TGTGCCAGCAGCTCGAGGGAGGGAGGAACAAGTGAGCAGTTCTTC | CASSSREGGTSEQFF
many | NA | TRBJ1-2 | TRBV6-1 | TGTGCCAGCAAGTCTAACAGGGACACAGCTGGCTACACCTTC | CASKSNRDTAGYTF
NA | TRBD1 | TRBJ2-2 | TRBV7-8 | TGTGCCAGCAGCGTGATGGGACAGGGAGACGGGGAGCTGTTTTTT | CASSVMGQGDGELFF
NA | TRBD1 | TRBJ1-2 | TRBV18 | TGTGCCAGCTCACCAATCGACAGGGCTAAAGGCTACACCTTC | CASSPIDRAKGYTF
once | NA | TRBJ2-5 | TRBV20-1 | TGCAGTGCTAGTTCTTCTCTAGAGACCCAGTACTTC | CSASSSLETQYF
NA | NA | TRBJ1-1 | TRBV5-8 | TGTGCCAGCAGCTTGGTCGTTTCGCGGGGCTCCGACACTGAAGCTTTCTTT | CASSLVVSRGSDTEAFF
NA | TRBD1 | TRBJ2-1 | TRBV27 | TGTGCCAGCGGCCACCACAGGGGCGCCCACAATGAGCAGTTCTTC | CASGHHRGAHNEQFF
NA | TRBD1 | TRBJ1-1 | TRBV3-1/TRBV3-2 | TGTGCCAGCAGCCAAGACCCTTTTGGACAGGGGGCGACGGGTGAAGCTTTCTTT | CASSQDPFGQGATGEAFF
once | NA | TRBJ1-1 | TRBV29-1 | TGCAGCGTTTCACTCGCCCAGGACACTGAAGCTTTCTTT | CSVSLAQDTEAFF
NA | TRBD2 | TRBJ2-5 | TRBV19 | TGTGCCAGTAGTATCGGTACTAGCGGGTGGGAAGAGACCCAGTACTTC | CASSIGTSGWEETQYF
NA | NA | TRBJ1-1 | TRBV7-8 | TGTGCCAGCAGCTCCCGCGAGAACACTGAAGCTTTCTTT | CASSSRENTEAFF
NA | NA | TRBJ2-2 | TRBV7-8 | TGTGCCAGCAGCTTACGGGTCCTCACGGGAGCGAACACCGGGGAGCTGTTTTTT | CASSLRVLTGANTGELFF
NA | NA | TRBJ2-3 | TRBV27 | TGTGCCAGCAGTCCCCTAGATAGCACAGATACGCAGTATTTT | CASSPLDSTDTQYF
NA | NA | TRBJ1-1 | TRBV9 | TGTGCCAGCAGCTTAACAGGGCTCTCGGGCGCTTTCTTT | CASSLTGLSGAFF
NA | NA | TRBJ2-7 | TRBV10-3 | TGTGCCATCAAACAGAATTACGAGCAGTACTTC | CAIKQNYEQYF
NA | TRBD1 | TRBJ2-3 | TRBV27 | TGTGTCTCCGGGACAGCAAACACAGATACGCAGTATTTT | CVSGTANTDTQYF
NA | NA | TRBJ1-4 | TRBV30 | TGTGCCTGGATGCAGTCAACTAATGAAAAACTGTTTTTT | CAWMQSTNEKLFF
few | TRBD1 | TRBJ1-1 | TRBV5-6 | TGTGCCAGCAGCTACGACAGGGGGCGAGGCACTGAAGCTTTCTTT | CASSYDRGRGTEAFF
NA | NA | TRBJ1-1 | TRBV6-5 | TGTGCCAGTACGAGTGGCACTGAAGCTTTCTTT | CASTSGTEAFF
NA | TRBD2 | TRBJ2-3 | TRBV11-2 | TGTGCCAGCAGTAAGCGGGGGGGGCGCGGGGGCACAGATACGCAGTATTTT | CASSKRGGRGGTDTQYF
NA | NA | TRBJ2-1 | TRBV28 | TGTGCCAGCAGTCACCGGGGAGACTACAATGAGCAGTTCTTC | CASSHRGDYNEQFF
NA | NA | TRBJ2-7 | TRBV11-1 | TGTGCCAGCAGCTTAGAAGCGTTTAAGGGGGACGAGCAGTACTTC | CASSLEAFKGDEQYF
NA | NA | TRBJ2-1 | TRBV5-4 | TGTGCCAGCAGCTTGGGCGGGATAGGGTCCTACAATGAGCAGTTCTTC | CASSLGGIGSYNEQFF
NA | TRBD2 | TRBJ2-3 | TRBV9 | TGTGCCAGCAGCAAGGGACTAGCGGGAGTGGATACGCAGTATTTT | CASSKGLAGVDTQYF
NA | NA | TRBJ1-2 | TRBV10-3 | TGTGCCATCAGTGAACCAACGGGGAACTATGGCTACACCTTC | CAISEPTGNYGYTF
NA | NA | TRBJ2-7 | TRBV29-1 | TGCAGCGTTTTAACGGACAGCTACGAGCAGTACTTC | CSVLTDSYEQYF
NA | NA | TRBJ2-7 | TRBV12-3/TRBV12-4 | TGTGCCAGCAGTTTAGGAACCGAGTACGAGCAGTACTTC | CASSLGTEYEQYF
NA | TRBD2 | TRBJ2-2 | TRBV7-6 | TGTGCCAGCGGCGGGAGTCTTTTCCCCGGGGAGCTGTTTTTT | CASGGSLFPGELFF
few | NA | TRBJ1-1 | TRBV7-2 | TGTGCCAGCAGAGCCCTTCCTGAAGCTTTCTTT | CASRALPEAFF
NA | NA | TRBJ2-7 | TRBV7-2 | TGTGCCAGCAGCTTAAGTGACAAGCAGTACTTC | CASSLSDKQYF
NA | TRBD2 | TRBJ2-5 | TRBV28 | TGTGCCAGCAGTTTATCAGCGGGAGGGTACCAAGAGACCCAGTACTTC | CASSLSAGGYQETQYF
NA | NA | TRBJ2-1 | TRBV5-4 | TGTGCCAGCAGCTTGGGAGGGTTCTATGAGCAGTTCTTC | CASSLGGFYEQFF
NA | NA | TRBJ2-1 | TRBV14 | TGTGCCAGCAGCCAAGATATTGCGGTAGGGGGGCAGTTCTTC | CASSQDIAVGGQFF
NA | TRBD2 | TRBJ2-3 | TRBV11-3 | TGTGCCAGCAGCTTAGGAGCGGGACTAGATACGCAGTATTTT | CASSLGAGLDTQYF
NA | NA | TRBJ1-1 | TRBV19 | TGTGCCAGTACTATTCAAGGGGATCCCGAAGCTTTCTTT | CASTIQGDPEAFF
NA | NA | TRBJ1-5 | TRBV28 | TGTGCCAGCAGTGCCGCGAATCAGCCCCAGCATTTT | CASSAANQPQHF
NA | NA | TRBJ2-3 | TRBV9 | TGTGCCAGCAGCGTAGTTACAGGCCTCTACCCGCAGTATTTT | CASSVVTGLYPQYF
NA | NA | TRBJ1-2 | TRBV20-1 | TGCAGTGCTAGTGAATTCGCGCGCAGGGTGGGAGGCTACACCTTC | CSASEFARRVGGYTF
NA | TRBD1 | TRBJ2-7 | TRBV19 | TGTGCCAGTAGTGGGACAGGGAGGTACGAGCAGTACTTC | CASSGTGRYEQYF
NA | TRBD2 | TRBJ2-7 | TRBV7-2 | TGTGCCAGCAGCTCGACTAGCGGGAGGCCCTACGAGCAGTACTTC | CASSSTSGRPYEQYF
NA | NA | TRBJ1-1 | TRBV5-6 | TGTGCCAGCAGCTTAGGGGGACGGGCAAACACTGAAGCTTTCTTT | CASSLGGRANTEAFF
NA | TRBD2 | TRBJ2-4 | TRBV9 | TGTGCCAGCAGCCGGGGTGCGGGGGAAGGTGCCAAAAACATTCAGTACTTC | CASSRGAGEGAKNIQYF
once | NA | TRBJ2-1 | TRBV25-1 | TGTGCCAGCAGTGAATCAGAACAGCAGTTCTTC | CASSESEQQFF
once | NA | TRBJ2-5 | TRBV6-6 | TGTGCCAGCAGTGAGACCCCAGGGGCGACCCAGTACTTC | CASSETPGATQYF
NA | TRBD2 | TRBJ2-7 | TRBV19 | TGTGCCAGTAGTACGTTAGCGGGAGCGGGCGAGCAGTACTTC | CASSTLAGAGEQYF
NA | TRBD2 | TRBJ2-4 | TRBV7-9 | TGTGCCAGCAGCTTAGGTGGCGGGAGGGCCTTTGGTAACATTCAGTACTTC | CASSLGGGRAFGNIQYF
once | NA | TRBJ2-3 | TRBV7-8 | TGTGCCAGCAGCTTCTTTTCGGGGGATACGCAGTATTTT | CASSFFSGDTQYF
NA | TRBD1 | TRBJ2-5 | TRBV28 | TGTGCCAGCAGTTCCCTCAGGGGGACGGAGACCCAGTACTTC | CASSSLRGTETQYF
NA | NA | TRBJ1-1 | TRBV5-1 | TGCGCCAGCAGCTTGGAAGATCTGCGGGCTGAAGCTTTCTTT | CASSLEDLRAEAFF
NA | TRBD2 | TRBJ2-2 | TRBV28 | TGTGCCAGCAGTTTTGTACTAGCGGGATTTAACACCGGGGAGCTGTTTTTT | CASSFVLAGFNTGELFF